This T cell receptor beta chain was recovered during a study of T cell responses to AZD1222 COVID-19 vaccine. General study results and limits: In all cases, repertoires were sampled only after the peak T cell response. Within unmutated variant regions lay the reported targets of nearly half of spike-specific TCRs. White British donors predominated, females outnumbered males, and clonal diversity was possibly underestimated. Mapped onto spike, vaccine-associated CD4 TCRs spanned it and were dominant at 160-218 and 743-854.

Concerning this clone itself: Its target is not known.

The table came from immunoSEQ multiplex PCR; TCRdb's copy has only in-frame clones and leaves some out. Of about 150,000 clones listed, approximately 92% are singletons. This TCR came from an adult who received the AZD1222 COVID-19 vaccine. The sequences come from peripheral blood, collected 28 days after the second AZD1222 dose.

The CDR3 coding sequence is TGTGCCAGCAGCTTAGTACACGGCCAAGAGACCCAGTACTTC. As protein: CASSLVHGQETQYF. The V and J genes are TRBV7-9 and TRBJ2-5, with D unclear. The CDR3 has 14 residues. Trimming left V 1 base short and J 1 base short, with 7 bases between. The germline V gene has CDR1 SEHNR and CDR2 FQNEAQ (reference sequence). The variable domain in full, with the rest retrieved from reference TRBV7-9 and TRBJ2-5, is DTGVSQNPRHKITKRGQNVTFRCDPISEHNRLYWYRQTLGQGPEFLTYFQNEAQLEKSRLLSDRFSAERPKGSFSTLEIQRTEQGDSAMYLCASSLVHGQETQYFGPGTRLLVL.